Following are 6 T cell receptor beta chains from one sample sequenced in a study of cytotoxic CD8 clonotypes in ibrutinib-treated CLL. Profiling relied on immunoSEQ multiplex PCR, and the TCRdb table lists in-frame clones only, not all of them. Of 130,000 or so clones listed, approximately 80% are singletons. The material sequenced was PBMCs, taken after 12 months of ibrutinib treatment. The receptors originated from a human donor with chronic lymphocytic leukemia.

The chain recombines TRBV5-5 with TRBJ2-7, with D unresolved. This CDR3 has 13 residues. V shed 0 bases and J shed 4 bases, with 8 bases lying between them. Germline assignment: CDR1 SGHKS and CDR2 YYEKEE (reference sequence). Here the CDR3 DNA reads TGTGCCAGCAGCTTGGTCCCGGAGTACGAGCAGTACTTC. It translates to CASSLVPEYEQYF. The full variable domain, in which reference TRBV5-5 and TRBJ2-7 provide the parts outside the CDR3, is DAGVTQSPTHLIKTRGQQVTLRCSPISGHKSVSWYQQVLGQGPQFIFQYYEKEERGRGNFPDRFSARQFPNYSSELNVNALLLGDSALYLCASSLVPEYEQYFGPGTRLTVT.

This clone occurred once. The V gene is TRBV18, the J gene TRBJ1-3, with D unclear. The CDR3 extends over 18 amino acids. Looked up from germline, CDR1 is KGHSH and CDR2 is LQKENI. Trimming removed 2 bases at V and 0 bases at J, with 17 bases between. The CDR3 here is CASSPVKATKISGNTIYF. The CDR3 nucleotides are TGTGCCAGCTCACCAGTGAAGGCCACCAAGATCTCTGGAAACACCATATATTTT.

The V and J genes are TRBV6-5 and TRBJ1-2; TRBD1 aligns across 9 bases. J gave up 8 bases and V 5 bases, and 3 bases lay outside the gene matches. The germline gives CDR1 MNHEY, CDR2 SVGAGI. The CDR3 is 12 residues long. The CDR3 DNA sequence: TGTGCCAGCAGTACAGGGGGCGAAGGCTACACCTTC. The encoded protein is CASSTGGEGYTF.

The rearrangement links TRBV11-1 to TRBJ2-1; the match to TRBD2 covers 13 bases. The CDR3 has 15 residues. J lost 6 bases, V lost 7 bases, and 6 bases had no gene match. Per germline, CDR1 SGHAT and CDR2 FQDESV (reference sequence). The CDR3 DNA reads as TGTGCCAGCACAGGACTAGCGGGAGCGGGCAATGAGCAGTTCTTC. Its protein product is CASTGLAGAGNEQFF.

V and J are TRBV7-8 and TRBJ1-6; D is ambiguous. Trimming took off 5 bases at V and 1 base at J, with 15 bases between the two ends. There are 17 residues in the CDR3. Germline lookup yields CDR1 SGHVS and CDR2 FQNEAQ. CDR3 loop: CASSIPRGQSYNSPLHF. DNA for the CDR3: TGTGCCAGCAGCATTCCGAGAGGGCAGTCCTATAATTCACCCCTCCACTTT.

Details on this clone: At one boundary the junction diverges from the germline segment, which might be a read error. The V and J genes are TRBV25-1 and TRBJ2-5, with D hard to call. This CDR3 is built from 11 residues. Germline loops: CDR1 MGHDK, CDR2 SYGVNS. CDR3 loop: CASSASRCSHF. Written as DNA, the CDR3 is TGTGCCAGCAGTGCTTCGAGGTGTTCGCACTTC.